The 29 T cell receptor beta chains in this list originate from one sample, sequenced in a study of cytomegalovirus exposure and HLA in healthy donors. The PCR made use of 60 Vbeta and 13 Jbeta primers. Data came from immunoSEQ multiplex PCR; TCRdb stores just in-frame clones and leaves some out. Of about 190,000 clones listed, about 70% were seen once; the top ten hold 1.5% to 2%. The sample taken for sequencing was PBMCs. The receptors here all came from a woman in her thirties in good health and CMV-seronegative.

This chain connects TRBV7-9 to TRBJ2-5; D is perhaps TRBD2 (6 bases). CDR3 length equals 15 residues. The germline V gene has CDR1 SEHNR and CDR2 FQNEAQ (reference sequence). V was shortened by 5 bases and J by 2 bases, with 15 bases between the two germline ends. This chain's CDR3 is CASSATRLKQETQYF. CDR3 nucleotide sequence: TGTGCCAGCAGCGCGACTAGGTTGAAGCAAGAGACCCAGTACTTC.

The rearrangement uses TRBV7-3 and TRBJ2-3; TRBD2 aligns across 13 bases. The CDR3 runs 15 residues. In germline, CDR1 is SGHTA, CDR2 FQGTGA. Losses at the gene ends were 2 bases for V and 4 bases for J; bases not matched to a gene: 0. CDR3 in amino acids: CASSLGLAGADTQYF. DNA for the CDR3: TGTGCCAGCAGCTTAGGACTAGCGGGAGCAGATACGCAGTATTTT. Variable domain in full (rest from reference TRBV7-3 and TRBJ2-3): GAGVSQTPSNKVTEKGKYVELRCDPISGHTALYWYRQSLGQGPEFLIYFQGTGAADDSGLPNDRFFAVRPEGSVSTLKIQRTERGDSAVYLCASSLGLAGADTQYFGPGTRLTVL.

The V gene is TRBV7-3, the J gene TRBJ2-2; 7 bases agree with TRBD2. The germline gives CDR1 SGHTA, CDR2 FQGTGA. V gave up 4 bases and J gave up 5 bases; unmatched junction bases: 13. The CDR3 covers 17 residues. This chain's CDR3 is CASSSHRSGPRTGELFF. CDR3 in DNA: TGTGCCAGCAGCTCCCATCGTAGCGGGCCAAGGACCGGGGAGCTGTTTTTT.

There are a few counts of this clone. CDR3 DNA sequence: TGTGCCAGCATAAGGGGGACAGGCCCCTACGAGCAGTACTTC. Translated, it gives CASIRGTGPYEQYF. The chain links TRBV6-1 to TRBJ2-7; TRBD1 matches at 8 bases. Germline CDR1 reads MNHNS; CDR2 reads SASEGT. CDR3 size: 14 residues. With 7 bases clipped from V and 2 bases from J, the junction kept 7 bases outside the gene matches.

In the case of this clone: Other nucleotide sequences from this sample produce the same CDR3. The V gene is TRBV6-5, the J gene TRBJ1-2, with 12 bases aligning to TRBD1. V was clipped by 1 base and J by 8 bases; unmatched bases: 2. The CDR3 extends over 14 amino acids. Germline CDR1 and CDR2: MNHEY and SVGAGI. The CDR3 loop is CASSYLGTGGGYTF. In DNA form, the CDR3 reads TGTGCCAGCAGTTACTTAGGGACAGGGGGCGGCTACACCTTC.

The CDR3 is CASSLAATVTEAFF. The DNA for the CDR3 is TGCGCCAGCAGCTTGGCCGCGACAGTCACTGAAGCTTTCTTT. V gene TRBV5-1 combines with J gene TRBJ1-1, with D perhaps TRBD1 (5 bases). V was shortened by 0 bases and J by 4 bases, with 10 bases between the two germline ends. The germline CDR1 and CDR2 sequences are SGHRS and YFSETQ. The CDR3 runs to 14 residues. Based on the CDR3 plus reference TRBV5-1 and TRBJ1-1, the full variable domain is KAGVTQTPRYLIKTRGQQVTLSCSPISGHRSVSWYQQTPGQGLQFLFEYFSETQRNKGNFPGRFSGRQFSNSRSEMNVSTLELGDSALYLCASSLAATVTEAFFGQGTRLTVV.

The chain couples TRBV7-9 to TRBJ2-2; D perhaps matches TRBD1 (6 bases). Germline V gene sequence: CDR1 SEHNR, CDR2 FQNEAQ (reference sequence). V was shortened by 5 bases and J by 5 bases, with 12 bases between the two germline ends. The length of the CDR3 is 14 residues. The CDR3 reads CASSIRQETGELFF. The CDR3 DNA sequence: TGTGCCAGCAGCATAAGACAGGAGACCGGGGAGCTGTTTTTT.

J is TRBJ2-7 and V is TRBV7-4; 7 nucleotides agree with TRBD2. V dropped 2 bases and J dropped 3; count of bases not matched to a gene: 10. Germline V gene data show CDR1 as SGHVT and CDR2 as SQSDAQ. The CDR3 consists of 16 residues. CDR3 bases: TGTGCCAGCAGCTTACCTCGCGGGGGAGAAAGCTACGAGCAGTACTTC. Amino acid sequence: CASSLPRGGESYEQYF. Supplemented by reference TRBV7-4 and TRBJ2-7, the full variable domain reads GAGVSQSPRYKVAKRGRDVALRCDSISGHVTLYWYRQTLGQGSEVLTYSQSDAQRDKSGRPSGRFSAERPERSVSTLKIQRTEQGDSAVYLCASSLPRGGESYEQYFGPGTRLTVT.

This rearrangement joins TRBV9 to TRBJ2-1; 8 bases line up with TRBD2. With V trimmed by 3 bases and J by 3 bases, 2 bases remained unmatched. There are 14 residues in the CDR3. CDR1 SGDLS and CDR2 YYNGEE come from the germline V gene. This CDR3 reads CASSAGTSYNEQFF. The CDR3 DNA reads TGTGCCAGCAGCGCCGGGACTAGCTACAATGAGCAGTTCTTC.

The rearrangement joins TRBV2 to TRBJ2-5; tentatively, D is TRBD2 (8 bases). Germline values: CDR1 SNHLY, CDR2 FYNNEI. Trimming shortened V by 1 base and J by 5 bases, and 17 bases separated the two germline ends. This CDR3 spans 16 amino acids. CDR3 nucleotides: TGTGCCAGCAGTGAAGGACGGGGGGGCAGGGGGGAGACCCAGTACTTC. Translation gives CASSEGRGGRGETQYF.

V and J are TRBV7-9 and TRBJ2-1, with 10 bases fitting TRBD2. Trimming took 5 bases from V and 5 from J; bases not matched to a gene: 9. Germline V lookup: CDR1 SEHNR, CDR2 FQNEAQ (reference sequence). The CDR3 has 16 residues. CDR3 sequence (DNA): TGTGCCAGCAGCCAATCAGGGGGACTAGCGAACAATGAGCAGTTCTTC. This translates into CASSQSGGLANNEQFF.

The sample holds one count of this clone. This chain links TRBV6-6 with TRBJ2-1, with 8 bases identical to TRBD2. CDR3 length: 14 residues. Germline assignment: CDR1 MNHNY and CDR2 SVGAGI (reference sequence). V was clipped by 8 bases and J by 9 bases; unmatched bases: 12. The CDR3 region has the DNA TGTGCCAGCTCCGATGGGGCGGGAGGAGCTGAGCAGTTCTTC. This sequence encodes CASSDGAGGAEQFF.

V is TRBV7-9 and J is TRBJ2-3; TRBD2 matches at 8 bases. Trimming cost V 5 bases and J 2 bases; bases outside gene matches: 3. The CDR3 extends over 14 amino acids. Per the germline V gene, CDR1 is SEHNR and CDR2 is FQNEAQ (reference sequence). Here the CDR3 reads CASSPRGDTDTQYF. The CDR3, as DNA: TGTGCCAGCAGCCCGCGGGGGGACACAGATACGCAGTATTTT.

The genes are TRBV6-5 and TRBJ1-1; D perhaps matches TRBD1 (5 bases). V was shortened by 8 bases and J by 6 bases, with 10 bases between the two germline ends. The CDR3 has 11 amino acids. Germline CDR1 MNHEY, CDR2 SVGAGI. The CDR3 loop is CASQGTAEAFF. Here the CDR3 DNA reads TGTGCCAGCCAAGGGACTGCTGAAGCTTTCTTT.

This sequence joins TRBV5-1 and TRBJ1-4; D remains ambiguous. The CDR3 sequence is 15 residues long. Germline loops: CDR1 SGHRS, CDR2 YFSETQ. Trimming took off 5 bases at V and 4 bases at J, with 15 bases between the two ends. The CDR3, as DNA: TGCGCCAGCAGTGGCCGGGATAGTCTTAATGAAAAACTGTTTTTT. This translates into CASSGRDSLNEKLFF.

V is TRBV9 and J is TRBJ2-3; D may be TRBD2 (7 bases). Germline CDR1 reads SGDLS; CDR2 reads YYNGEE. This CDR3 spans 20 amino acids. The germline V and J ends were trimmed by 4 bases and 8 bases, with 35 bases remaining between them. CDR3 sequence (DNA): TGTGCCAGCAGCCCCTGGGCAGGGGAGGTAGCGGGCCTCCTGCGGGGTACGCAGTATTTT. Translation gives CASSPWAGEVAGLLRGTQYF.

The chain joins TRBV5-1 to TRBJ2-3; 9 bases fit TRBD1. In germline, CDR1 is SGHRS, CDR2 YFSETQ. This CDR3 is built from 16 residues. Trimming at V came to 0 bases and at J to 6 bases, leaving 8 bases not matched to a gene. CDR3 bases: TGCGCCAGCAGCTTGGACGGGACAGGGTATGCGGATACGCAGTATTTT. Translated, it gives CASSLDGTGYADTQYF.

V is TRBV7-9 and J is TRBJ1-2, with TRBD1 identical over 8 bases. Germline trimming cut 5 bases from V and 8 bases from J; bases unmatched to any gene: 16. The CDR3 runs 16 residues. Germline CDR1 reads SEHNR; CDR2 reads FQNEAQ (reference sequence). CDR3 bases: TGTGCCAGCAGCACTTTTCGGACAGGGACTCTCGAAGGCTACACCTTC. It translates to CASSTFRTGTLEGYTF.

CDR3 nucleotide sequence: TGCGCCAGCAGCCCGCGACAGGGGGCGCGGACAGATACGCAGTATTTT. Protein: CASSPRQGARTDTQYF. The chain couples TRBV5-1 to TRBJ2-3; 10 bases match TRBD1. This CDR3 is built from 16 residues. After removal of 4 bases from V and 3 bases from J, the junction contained 8 bases not matched to a gene. CDR1 and CDR2 from the germline V gene are SGHRS and YFSETQ.

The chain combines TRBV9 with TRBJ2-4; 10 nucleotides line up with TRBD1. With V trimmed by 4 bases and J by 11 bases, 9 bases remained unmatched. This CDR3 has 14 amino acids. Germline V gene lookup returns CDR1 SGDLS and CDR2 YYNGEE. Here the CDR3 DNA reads TGTGCCAGCAGCCCGGGACAGGGGTTTTTTTTTCAGTACTTC. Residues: CASSPGQGFFFQYF.

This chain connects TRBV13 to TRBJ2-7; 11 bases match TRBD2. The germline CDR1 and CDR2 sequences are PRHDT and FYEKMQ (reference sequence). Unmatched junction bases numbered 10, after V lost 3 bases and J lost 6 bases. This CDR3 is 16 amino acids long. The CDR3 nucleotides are TGTGCCAGCAGCTTTCTGACTAGCGGGGAACTCGCCGAGCAGTACTTC. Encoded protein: CASSFLTSGELAEQYF.

This chain's CDR3 is CASSHLQGLKNEQYF. The CDR3 DNA reads TGTGCCAGCAGCCACCTACAGGGGCTGAAAAACGAGCAGTACTTC. The chain carries TRBV6-1 and TRBJ2-7, with 7 nucleotides matching TRBD1. Per the germline V gene, CDR1 is MNHNS and CDR2 is SASEGT. V shed 6 bases and J 5 bases; nucleotides not matched to a gene: 13. There are 15 residues in the CDR3.

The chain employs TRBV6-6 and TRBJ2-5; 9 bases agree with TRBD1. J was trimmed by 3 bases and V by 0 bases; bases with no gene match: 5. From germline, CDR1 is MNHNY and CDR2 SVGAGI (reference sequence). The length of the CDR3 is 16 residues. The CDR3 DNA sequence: TGTGCCAGCAGTTACTCATCTGGACAGGGGAAAGAGACCCAGTACTTC. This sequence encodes CASSYSSGQGKETQYF.

The CDR3 reads CASSLGFGGSYNEQFF. The CDR3 region has the DNA TGTGCCAGCAGCTTGGGGTTCGGGGGATCCTACAATGAGCAGTTCTTC. The chain uses TRBV5-4 and TRBJ2-1, with D possibly TRBD2 on 6 matching bases. The CDR3 is 16 residues long. CDR1 is SGHNT and CDR2 is YYREEE in the germline V gene (reference sequence). V dropped 0 bases and J dropped 1 base, with 11 bases sitting between them. Combining the CDR3 with reference TRBV5-4 and TRBJ2-1 gives the whole variable domain ETGVTQSPTHLIKTRGQQVTLRCSSQSGHNTVSWYQQALGQGPQFIFQYYREEENGRGNFPPRFSGLQFPNYSSELNVNALELDDSALYLCASSLGFGGSYNEQFFGPGTRLTVL.

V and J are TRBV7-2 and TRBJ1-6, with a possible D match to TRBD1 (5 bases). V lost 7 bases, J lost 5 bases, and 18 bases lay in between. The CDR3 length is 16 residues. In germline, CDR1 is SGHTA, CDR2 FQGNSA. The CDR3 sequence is CASTLWWQGNNSPLHF. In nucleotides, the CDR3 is TGTGCCAGCACCCTATGGTGGCAGGGCAATAATTCACCCCTCCACTTT.

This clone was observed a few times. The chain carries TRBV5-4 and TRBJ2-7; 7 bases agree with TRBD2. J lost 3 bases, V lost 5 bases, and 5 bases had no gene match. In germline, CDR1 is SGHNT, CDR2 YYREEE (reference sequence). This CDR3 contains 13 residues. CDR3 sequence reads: CASRLGGSYEQYF. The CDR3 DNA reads TGTGCCAGCAGGCTGGGCGGGAGCTACGAGCAGTACTTC.

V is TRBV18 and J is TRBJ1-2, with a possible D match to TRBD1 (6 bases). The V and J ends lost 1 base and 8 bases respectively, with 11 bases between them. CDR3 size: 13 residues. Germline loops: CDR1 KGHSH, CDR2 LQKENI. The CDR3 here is CASSPQTGDGYTF. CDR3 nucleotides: TGTGCCAGCTCACCACAGACAGGCGACGGCTACACCTTC.

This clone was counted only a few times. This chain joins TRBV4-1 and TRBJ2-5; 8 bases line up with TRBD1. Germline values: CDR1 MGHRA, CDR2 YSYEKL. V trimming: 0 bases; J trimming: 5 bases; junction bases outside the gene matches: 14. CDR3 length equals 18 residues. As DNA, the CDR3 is TGCGCCAGCAGCCAAGAGGTTCCCACGACAGGGGTAATCGAGACCCAGTACTTC. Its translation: CASSQEVPTTGVIETQYF.

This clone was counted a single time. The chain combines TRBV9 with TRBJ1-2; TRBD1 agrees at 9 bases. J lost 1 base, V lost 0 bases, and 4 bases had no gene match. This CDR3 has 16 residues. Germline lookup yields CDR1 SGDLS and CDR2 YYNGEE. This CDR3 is CASSVGGTGINYGYTF. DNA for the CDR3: TGTGCCAGCAGCGTAGGGGGGACAGGGATTAACTATGGCTACACCTTC.